The rows below give T cell receptor beta chains drawn from one sample of a study of blood T cell repertoires in COVID-19. Only in-frame clones appear in the TCRdb table, and some are missing; sequencing was by immunoSEQ multiplex PCR. Of approximately 60,000 clones listed, about three quarters are singletons. Sequencing was carried out using peripheral blood. These receptors came from a middle-aged man with active or convalescent COVID-19. The CDR3 runs from the conserved cysteine through the conserved F or W. A D gene is named only where the DNA matches it firmly. Where a row states a size, it is once, few, many or the class of an expanded clone; other rows omit it.

>-|TRBV10-3|TRBJ2-1|-
TGTGCCATCCTGAGGACTCCCTACAATGAGCAGTTCTTC
CAILRTPYNEQFF
>-|TRBV3-1/TRBV3-2|TRBJ1-1|-
TGTGCCAGCAGCTTTCGGCCTGGGGCTGGAACCGCTGAAGCTTTCTTT
CASSFRPGAGTAEAFF
>-|TRBV3-1/TRBV3-2|TRBJ2-7|-
TGTGCCAGCAGCCAAGATCGGTCCAGAGGGGAGCAGTACTTC
CASSQDRSRGEQYF
>-|TRBV11-2|TRBJ2-1|few
TGTGCCAGCAGCTTATCAGGCAATGAGCAGTTCTTC
CASSLSGNEQFF
>TRBD2|TRBV11-2|TRBJ2-5|-
TGTGCCAGCAGCATAGGGACTAGCGGATGGGAGGGGGAGACCCAGTACTTC
CASSIGTSGWEGETQYF
>-|TRBV19|TRBJ1-6|-
TGTGCCAGTAGTATAGGAAGAGATTCACCCCTCCACTTT
CASSIGRDSPLHF
>-|TRBV5-4|TRBJ1-6|few
TGTGCCAGCAGCTCGGGCGGGGGTTTTTCACCCCTCCACTTT
CASSSGGGFSPLHF
>-|TRBV7-9|TRBJ2-3|-
TGTGCCAGCAGCTTAGCGGGAGCAGATACGCAGTATTTT
CASSLAGADTQYF
>TRBD1|TRBV18|TRBJ1-1|few
TGTGCCAGCTCACCCCAGACAGGGGCGAACACTGAAGCTTTCTTT
CASSPQTGANTEAFF
>-|TRBV5-1|TRBJ1-2|-
TGCGCCAGCAGGCTACCGGGGGACAACTATGGCTACACCTTC
CASRLPGDNYGYTF
>-|TRBV19|TRBJ2-2|-
TGTGCCAGTAGTACGGACGGGGCGAACACCGGGGAGCTGTTTTTT
CASSTDGANTGELFF
>TRBD1|TRBV27|TRBJ1-2|-
TGTGCCAGCAGTTTACAGGGGGTGGGTGGCTACACCTTC
CASSLQGVGGYTF
>TRBD2|TRBV11-2|TRBJ2-5|-
TGTGCCAGCAGTACCCAGGGACTAGCGGGAAGCCAAGAGACCCAGTACTTC
CASSTQGLAGSQETQYF
>-|TRBV2|TRBJ1-6|-
TGTGCCAGCAGTACAGATCCCTCAACGACCCTCCACTTT
CASSTDPSTTLHF
>-|TRBV19|TRBJ1-1|-
TGTGCCCGCCATGTGGGGGAGGGGGTGGGAGCTTTCTTT
CARHVGEGVGAFF
>TRBD2|TRBV10-2|TRBJ2-1|many
TGCGCCAGCAGTGGGGTAGGGCGCTTAGCGGGAGTCGGCAATGAGCAGTTCTTC
CASSGVGRLAGVGNEQFF
>TRBD2|TRBV7-3|TRBJ2-1|-
TGTGCCAGCAGCTTAAACCCTAGCGGGGGGGTAGCGAATGAGCAGTTCTTC
CASSLNPSGGVANEQFF
>-|TRBV3-1/TRBV3-2|TRBJ2-1|-
TGTGCCAGCAGCCAAGCCGTGTTCAATGAGCAGTTCTTC
CASSQAVFNEQFF
>TRBD1|TRBV6-5|TRBJ2-3|-
TGTGCCAGCAGTTACTCCGGGACAGGGGAGGAAGATACGCAGTATTTT
CASSYSGTGEEDTQYF
>TRBD1|TRBV7-2|TRBJ1-2|few
TGTGCCAGCAGCTTAGTTAAGGGGACAGGGTGGATTGGCGGCTACACCTTC
CASSLVKGTGWIGGYTF
>TRBD2|TRBV5-1|TRBJ2-3|-
TGCGCCAGCAGCTTGATTGGCGGGAGGGGGGCAGATACGCAGTATTTT
CASSLIGGRGADTQYF
>TRBD1|TRBV27|TRBJ2-1|-
TGTGCCAGCAGTCCCCCGGGACAGGGTTTCGACAATGAGCAGTTCTTC
CASSPPGQGFDNEQFF
>-|TRBV28|TRBJ1-6|few
TGTGCCAGCAGTTCCCGGACAGCTCTTAATTCACCCCTCCACTTT
CASSSRTALNSPLHF
>TRBD1|TRBV7-2|TRBJ1-2|-
TGTGCCAGCAGCGCCGGGACAGGGGGTCGTGGCTACACCTTC
CASSAGTGGRGYTF
>TRBD1|TRBV19|TRBJ1-4|-
TGTGCCAGTAGTATGCCTGGACAGGGCAATGAAAAACTGTTTTTT
CASSMPGQGNEKLFF
>-|TRBV3-1/TRBV3-2|TRBJ2-2|once
TGTGCCAGTACCGGGACTTCGAACACCGGGGAGCTGTTTTTT
CASTGTSNTGELFF
>-|TRBV5-1|TRBJ2-5|-
TGCGCCAGCAGCTTGGTCCCGGGGTACCAAGAGACCCAGTACTTC
CASSLVPGYQETQYF
>-|TRBV27|TRBJ1-1|-
TGTGCCAGCAGTTTAACGGCGGACACTGAAGCTTTCTTT
CASSLTADTEAFF
>TRBD2|TRBV5-4|TRBJ2-5|-
TGTGCCAGCAGCCCTGGACTAGCGGGGGCACAAGAGACCCAGTACTTC
CASSPGLAGAQETQYF
>TRBD1|TRBV5-5|TRBJ2-5|-
TGTGCCAGCAGTCCTGGACAGGAATTGTACTTC
CASSPGQELYF
>-|TRBV6-5|TRBJ1-2|-
TGTGCCAGCAGTTACTCGCCGGGGATTCTCTATGGCTACACCTTC
CASSYSPGILYGYTF
>TRBD2|TRBV11-3|TRBJ2-1|-
TGTGCCAGCAGCTTAGGGGGCGGGAGGGCCGATGAGCAGTTCTTC
CASSLGGGRADEQFF
>-|TRBV5-1|TRBJ2-5|-
TGCGCCAGCAGCTTGGCGGGAGAGACCCAGTACTTC
CASSLAGETQYF
>-|TRBV27|TRBJ2-1|-
TGTGCCAGCAGTTATAGCGGAGGGGTCGAGCAGTTCTTC
CASSYSGGVEQFF
>-|TRBV28|TRBJ2-7|-
TGTGCCAGCAGTTCACCAGGGTGGTCCTACGAGCAGTACTTC
CASSSPGWSYEQYF
>TRBD1|TRBV13|TRBJ1-2|-
TGTGCCAGCAGCGACCGGGACAGACCTAACTATGGCTACACCTTC
CASSDRDRPNYGYTF
>TRBD2|TRBV4-1|TRBJ2-3|-
TGCGCCAGCAGCCAAGGTCCTAGCGGATACACAGATACGCAGTATTTT
CASSQGPSGYTDTQYF
>-|TRBV18|TRBJ1-1|-
TGTGCCAGCTCACCACTGTCAGGACACAACACTGAAGCTTTCTTT
CASSPLSGHNTEAFF
>-|TRBV5-1|TRBJ2-2|-
TGCGCCAGCAGCTTGGTAGGGGTCACCGGGGAGCTGTTTTTT
CASSLVGVTGELFF
>TRBD1|TRBV7-9|TRBJ2-4|-
TGTGCCAGCAGCTTATCGACAGGGTGGAACATTCAGTACTTC
CASSLSTGWNIQYF
>TRBD1|TRBV18|TRBJ1-2|few
TGTGCCAGCTCTCCTCAGGGACAGACGCTATATGGCTACACCTTC
CASSPQGQTLYGYTF